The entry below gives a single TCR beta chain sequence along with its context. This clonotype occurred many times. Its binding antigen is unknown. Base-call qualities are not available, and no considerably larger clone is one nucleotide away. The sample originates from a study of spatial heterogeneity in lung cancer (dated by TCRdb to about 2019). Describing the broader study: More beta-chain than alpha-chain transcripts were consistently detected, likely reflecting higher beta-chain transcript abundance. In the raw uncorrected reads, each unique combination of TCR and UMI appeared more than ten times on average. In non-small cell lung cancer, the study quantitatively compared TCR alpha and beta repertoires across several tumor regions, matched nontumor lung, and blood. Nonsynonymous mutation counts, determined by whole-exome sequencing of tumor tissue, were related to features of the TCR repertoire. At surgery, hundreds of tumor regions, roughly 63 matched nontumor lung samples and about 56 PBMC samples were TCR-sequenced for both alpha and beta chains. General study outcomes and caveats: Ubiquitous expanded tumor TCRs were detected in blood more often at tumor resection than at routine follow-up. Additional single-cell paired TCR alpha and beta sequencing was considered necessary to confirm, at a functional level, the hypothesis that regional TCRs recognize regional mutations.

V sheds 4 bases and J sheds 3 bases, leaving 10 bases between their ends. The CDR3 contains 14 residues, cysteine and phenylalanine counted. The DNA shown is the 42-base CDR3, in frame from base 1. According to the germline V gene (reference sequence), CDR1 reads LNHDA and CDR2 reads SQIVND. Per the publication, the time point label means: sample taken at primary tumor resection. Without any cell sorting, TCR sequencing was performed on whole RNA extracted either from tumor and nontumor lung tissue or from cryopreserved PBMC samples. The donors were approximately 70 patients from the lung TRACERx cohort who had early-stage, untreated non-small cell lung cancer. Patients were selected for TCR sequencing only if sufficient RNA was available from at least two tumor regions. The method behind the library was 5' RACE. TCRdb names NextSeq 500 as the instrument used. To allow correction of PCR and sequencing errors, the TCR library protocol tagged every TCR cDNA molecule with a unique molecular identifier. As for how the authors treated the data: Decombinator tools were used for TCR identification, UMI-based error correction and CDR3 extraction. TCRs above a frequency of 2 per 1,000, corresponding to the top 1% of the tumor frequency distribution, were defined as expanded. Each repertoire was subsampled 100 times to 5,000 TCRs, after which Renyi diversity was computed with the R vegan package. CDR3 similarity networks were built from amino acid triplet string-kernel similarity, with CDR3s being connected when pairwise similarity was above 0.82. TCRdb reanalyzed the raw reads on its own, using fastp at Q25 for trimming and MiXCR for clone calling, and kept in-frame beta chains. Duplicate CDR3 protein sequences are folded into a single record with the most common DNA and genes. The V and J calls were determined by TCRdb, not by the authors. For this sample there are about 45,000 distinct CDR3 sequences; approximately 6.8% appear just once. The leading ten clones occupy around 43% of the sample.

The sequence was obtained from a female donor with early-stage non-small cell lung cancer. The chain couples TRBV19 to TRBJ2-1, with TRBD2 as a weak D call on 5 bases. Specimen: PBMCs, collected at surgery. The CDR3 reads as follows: CASSTSGGYNEQFF. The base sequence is TGTGCCAGTAGTACTTCCGGAGGCTACAATGAGCAGTTCTTC.